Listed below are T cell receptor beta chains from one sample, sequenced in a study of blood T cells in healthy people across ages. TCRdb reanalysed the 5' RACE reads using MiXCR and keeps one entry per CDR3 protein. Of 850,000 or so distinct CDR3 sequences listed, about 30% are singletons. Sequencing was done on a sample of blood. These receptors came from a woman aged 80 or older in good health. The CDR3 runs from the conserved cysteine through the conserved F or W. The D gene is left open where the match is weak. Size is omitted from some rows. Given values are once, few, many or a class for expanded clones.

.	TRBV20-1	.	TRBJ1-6	TGCAGTGCTACACAGCGAACCTATAATTCACCCCTCCACTTT	CSATQRTYNSPLHF
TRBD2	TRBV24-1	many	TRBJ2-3	TGTGCCACCAGTGAAAACACTAGCGGGGGCCGGCGGGATACGCAGTATTTT	CATSENTSGGRRDTQYF
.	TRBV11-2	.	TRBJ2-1	TGTGCCAGCAGCATCCCCCTACAGGGTTCCAATGAGCAGTTCTTC	CASSIPLQGSNEQFF
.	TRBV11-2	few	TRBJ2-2	TGTGCCAGCAGTAACAGACAGGTTGGGGTCGGGGAGCTGTTTTTT	CASSNRQVGVGELFF
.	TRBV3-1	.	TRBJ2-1	TGTGCCAGCAGCCAACAATTTACGGTTACGGAGACCCAGTTCTTC	CASSQQFTVTETQFF
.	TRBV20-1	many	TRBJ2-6	TGCAGTGCTAGAGATCCGGGGAGCCCCCTCTCTGGGGCCAACGTCCTGACTTTC	CSARDPGSPLSGANVLTF
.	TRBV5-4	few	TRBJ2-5	TGTGCCAGCAGCCCGACGTGGAGGGAAGAGACCCAGTACTTC	CASSPTWREETQYF
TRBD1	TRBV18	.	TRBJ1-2	TGTGACAGCTCACCAGCAAGGACAGGGAGGGATGGCTACACCTTC	CDSSPARTGRDGYTF
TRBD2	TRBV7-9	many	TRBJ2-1	TGTGCCAGCCTCCAGGGAACTAGCGGGGGGATCTACAATGAGCAGTTCTTC	CASLQGTSGGIYNEQFF
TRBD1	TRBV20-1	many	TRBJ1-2	TGCAGTGCCAACGACAGGCGGACAGGCTATGGCTACACCTTC	CSANDRRTGYGYTF
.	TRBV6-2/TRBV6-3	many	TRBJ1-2	TGTGCCAGCAGGACAGCTAACTATGGCTACACCTTC	CASRTANYGYTF
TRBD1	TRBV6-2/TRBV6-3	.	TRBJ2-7	TGTGCCAGCACTCGGGGATGGGGACAGCTCTACGAGCAGTACTTC	CASTRGWGQLYEQYF
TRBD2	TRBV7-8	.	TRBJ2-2	TGTGCCAGCAGCTTGAAAGCGGGGGCCCAGCAAGCCGGGGAGCTGTTTTTT	CASSLKAGAQQAGELFF
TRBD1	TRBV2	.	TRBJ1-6	TGTGCCAGCACTGAAACAGGGGTAAATTCACCCCTCCACTTT	CASTETGVNSPLHF
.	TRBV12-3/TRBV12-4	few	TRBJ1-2	TGTGCCAGCTCTCTCAACACGTGGGGCGATGGCTACACCTTC	CASSLNTWGDGYTF
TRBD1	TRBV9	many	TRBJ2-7	TGTGCCAGCAGCGTAGAACAGGGGAACTACGAGCAGTACTTC	CASSVEQGNYEQYF
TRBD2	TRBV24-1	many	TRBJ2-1	TGTGCCACCAGTGATCTACGGGGGGGCCCTAATAATGAGCAGTTCTTC	CATSDLRGGPNNEQFF
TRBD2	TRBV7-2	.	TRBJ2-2	TGTGCCAGCAGAACCGGGGGGGTCGCGGCGAACACCGGGGAGCTGTTTTTT	CASRTGGVAANTGELFF
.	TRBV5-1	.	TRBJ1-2	TGCGCCAGCAGCTTGGACACCTATGGCCACACCTTC	CASSLDTYGHTF
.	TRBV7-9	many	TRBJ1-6	TGTGCCAGCAGCTCAGACACCCTTTCACCCCTCCACTTT	CASSSDTLSPLHF
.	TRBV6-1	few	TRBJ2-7	TGTGCCAGCAGAGATCGTACAGGGATCCACGAGCAGTACTTC	CASRDRTGIHEQYF
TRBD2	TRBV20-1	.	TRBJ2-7	TGCAGTGCCCGGGAGGGCCGCTCCTACGAGCAGTACTTC	CSAREGRSYEQYF
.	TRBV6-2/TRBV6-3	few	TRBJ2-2	TGTGCCAGCAGACCCTCTGGGGTACGAGGTTCGAACACCGGGGAGCTGTTTTTT	CASRPSGVRGSNTGELFF
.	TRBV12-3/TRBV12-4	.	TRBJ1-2	TGTGCCAGCAGTTTGGCGGGACGGCCGAGGGGCTACACCTTC	CASSLAGRPRGYTF
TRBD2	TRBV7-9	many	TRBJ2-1	TGTGCCAGCAGCACTCGGGAGGGACGGTACAATGAGCAGTTCTTC	CASSTREGRYNEQFF
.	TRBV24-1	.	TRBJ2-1	TGTGCCACCAGTGGACAGTCCCGGTCCTACAATGAGCAGTTCTTC	CATSGQSRSYNEQFF
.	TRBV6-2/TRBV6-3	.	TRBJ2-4	TGTGCCAGCAGAGCACTGGAGCGGACCCTAGCCAAAAACATTCAGTACTTC	CASRALERTLAKNIQYF
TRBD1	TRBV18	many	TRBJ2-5	TGTGCCAGCTCACCACCGACAGGGCAAGAGACCCAGTACTTC	CASSPPTGQETQYF
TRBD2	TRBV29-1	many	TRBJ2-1	TGCAGCGTAGCCGGGACTAGCGGGGGGATTTACAATGAGCAGTTCTTC	CSVAGTSGGIYNEQFF
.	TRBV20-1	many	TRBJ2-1	TGCAGTGCTAAAGGCCACGATCACAATGAGCAGTTCTTC	CSAKGHDHNEQFF
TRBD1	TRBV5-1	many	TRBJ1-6	TGCGCCAGCAGCTTGGCCTCGTCAGGGGGCAATTCACCCCTCCACTTT	CASSLASSGGNSPLHF
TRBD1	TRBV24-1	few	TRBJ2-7	TGTGCCACCACCCGGGACAGGGGATCCTACGAGCAGTACTTC	CATTRDRGSYEQYF
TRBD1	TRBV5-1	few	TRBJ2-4	TGCGCCAGCGGAACAGGGGCGGAGAACATTCAGTACTTC	CASGTGAENIQYF
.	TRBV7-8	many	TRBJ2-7	TGTGCCAGCAGCTACCCGTCAACAAGGAGCAACGAGCAGTACTTC	CASSYPSTRSNEQYF
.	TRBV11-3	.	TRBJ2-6	TGTGCCAGCAGCCCCGGGTCAGGGGGGGCCAACGTCCTGACTTTC	CASSPGSGGANVLTF
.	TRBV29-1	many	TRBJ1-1	TGCAGCGTCGGACGGGGGAACACTGAAGCTTTCTTT	CSVGRGNTEAFF
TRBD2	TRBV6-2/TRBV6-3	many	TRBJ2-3	TGTGCCAGCAGCCCGCAACTAGCGGGTTCTCATACGCAGTATTTT	CASSPQLAGSHTQYF
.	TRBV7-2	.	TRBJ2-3	TGTGCCAGCAGCTTAGGGTCCGCCTGGGCTGGCACAGATACGCAGTATTTT	CASSLGSAWAGTDTQYF
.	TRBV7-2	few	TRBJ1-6	TGTGCCAGCAGTACCTCCGGGACTGATTGGACCCTCCACTTT	CASSTSGTDWTLHF
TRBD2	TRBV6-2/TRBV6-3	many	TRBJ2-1	TGTGCCAGCAAGCGGGACTCCTACAATGAGCAGTTCTTC	CASKRDSYNEQFF
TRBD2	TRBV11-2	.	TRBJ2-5	TGTGCCAGCAGTTATGCGGGGGGGGAGTACTTC	CASSYAGGEYF
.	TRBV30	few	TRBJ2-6	TGTGCCCGGGGGCTTTCCGGGGCCAACGTCCTGACTTTC	CARGLSGANVLTF
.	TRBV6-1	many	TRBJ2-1	TGTGCCAGCAGTGAAGCAGGTATCAGGTGGGAGCAGTTCTTC	CASSEAGIRWEQFF
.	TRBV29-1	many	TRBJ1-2	TGCAGCGTTGAAGATCTAAGACAGGCATCTGGCTACACCTTC	CSVEDLRQASGYTF
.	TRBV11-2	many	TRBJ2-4	TGTGCCAGCACACGTGGGACATGGGACATTCAGTACTTC	CASTRGTWDIQYF
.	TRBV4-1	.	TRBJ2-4	TGCGCCAGCAGCCAAGTGGGGGACGGACATCGGTTAGCCAAAAACATTCAGTACTTC	CASSQVGDGHRLAKNIQYF
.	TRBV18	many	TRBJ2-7	TGTGCCAGCTCACCATTACAGGGTAGTTACGAGCAGTACTTC	CASSPLQGSYEQYF
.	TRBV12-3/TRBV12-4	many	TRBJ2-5	TGTGCCAGCAGTCCGGGGGTTGTCCAAGAGACCCAGTACTTC	CASSPGVVQETQYF
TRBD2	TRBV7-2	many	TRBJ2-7	TGTGCCAGCACCCGGGGAGGGGCCAGCTACGAGCAGTACTTC	CASTRGGASYEQYF
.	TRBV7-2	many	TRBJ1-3	TGTGCCAGCAGCCTAAGACACACTGGAAACACCATATATTTT	CASSLRHTGNTIYF
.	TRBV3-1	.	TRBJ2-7	TGTGCCAGCAGCCGTCAACTCCCCGCCAAAGGGTACGAGCAGTACTTC	CASSRQLPAKGYEQYF
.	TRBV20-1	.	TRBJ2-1	TGCAGTGCCAGATCGGAAATTACATTTTTTTACAATGAGCAGTTCTTC	CSARSEITFFYNEQFF
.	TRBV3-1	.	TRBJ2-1	TGTGCCAGCAGCCTGCGGTTGGGCAATGAGCAGTTCTTC	CASSLRLGNEQFF
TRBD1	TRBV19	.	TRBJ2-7	TGTGCCAGTAGCAGGACAGGTTTTGGCGAGCAGTACTTC	CASSRTGFGEQYF
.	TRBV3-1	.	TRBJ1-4	TGTGCCAGCAGCCCTGAGGGCGCGGCCTCGGAGGGAAAACGGTTTTTT	CASSPEGAASEGKRFF
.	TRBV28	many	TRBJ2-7	TGTGCCAGCAGTTTTCCACCCCTCATGGAGCAGTACTTC	CASSFPPLMEQYF
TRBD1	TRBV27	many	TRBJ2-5	TGTGCCAGCTCACGACAGGGGAGGAGAGAGACCCAGTACTTC	CASSRQGRRETQYF
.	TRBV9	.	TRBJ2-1	TGTGCCAGCAGCCCGCGTCGTGGACCGTACAATGAGCAGTTCTTC	CASSPRRGPYNEQFF
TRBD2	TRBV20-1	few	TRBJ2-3	TGCAGTGCACCGATCCCTCTCCGGGGGGGCCGGGATACGCAGTATTTT	CSAPIPLRGGRDTQYF
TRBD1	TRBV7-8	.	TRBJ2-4	TGTGCCAGCAGCTTAGGACAGGGGGCAGACATTCAGTACTTC	CASSLGQGADIQYF